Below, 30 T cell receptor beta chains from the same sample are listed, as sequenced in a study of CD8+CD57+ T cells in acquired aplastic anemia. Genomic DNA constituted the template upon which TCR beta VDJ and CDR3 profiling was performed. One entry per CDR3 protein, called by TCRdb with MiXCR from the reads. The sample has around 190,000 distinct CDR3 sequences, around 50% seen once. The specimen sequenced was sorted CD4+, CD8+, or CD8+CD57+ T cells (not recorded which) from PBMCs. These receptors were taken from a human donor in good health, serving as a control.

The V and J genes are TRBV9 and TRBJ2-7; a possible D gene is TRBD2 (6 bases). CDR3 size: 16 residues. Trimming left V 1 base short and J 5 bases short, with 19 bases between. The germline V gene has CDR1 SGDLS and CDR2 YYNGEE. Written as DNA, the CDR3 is TGTGCCAGCAGCGTAATGGGGCTGGAGGGGTCCCACGAGCAGTACTTC. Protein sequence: CASSVMGLEGSHEQYF. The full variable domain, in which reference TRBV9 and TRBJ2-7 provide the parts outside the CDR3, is DSGVTQTPKHLITATGQRVTLRCSPRSGDLSVYWYQQSLDQGLQFLIQYYNGEERAKGNILERFSAQQFPDLHSELNLSSLELGDSALYFCASSVMGLEGSHEQYFGPGTRLTVT.

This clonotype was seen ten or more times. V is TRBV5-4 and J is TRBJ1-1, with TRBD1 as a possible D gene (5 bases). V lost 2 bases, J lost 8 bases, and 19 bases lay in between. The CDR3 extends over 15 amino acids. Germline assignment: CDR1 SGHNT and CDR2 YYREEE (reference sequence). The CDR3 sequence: CASSFPSSPGTEAFF. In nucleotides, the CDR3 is TGTGCCAGCAGCTTCCCCTCGTCCCCGGGGACCGAAGCTTTCTTT.

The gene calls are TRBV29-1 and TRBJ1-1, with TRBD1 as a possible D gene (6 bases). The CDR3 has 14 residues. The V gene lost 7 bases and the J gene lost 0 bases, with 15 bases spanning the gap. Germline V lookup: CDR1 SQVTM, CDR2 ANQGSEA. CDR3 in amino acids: CSATQGFLNTEAFF. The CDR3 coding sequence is TGCAGCGCGACACAGGGATTTTTGAACACTGAAGCTTTCTTT.

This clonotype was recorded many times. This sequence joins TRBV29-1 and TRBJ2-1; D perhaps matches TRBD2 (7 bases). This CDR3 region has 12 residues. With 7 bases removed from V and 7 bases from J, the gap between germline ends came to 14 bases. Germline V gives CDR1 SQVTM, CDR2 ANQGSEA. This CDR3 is CSGKGGGNEQFF. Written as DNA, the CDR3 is TGCAGCGGGAAAGGGGGGGGGAATGAGCAGTTCTTC.

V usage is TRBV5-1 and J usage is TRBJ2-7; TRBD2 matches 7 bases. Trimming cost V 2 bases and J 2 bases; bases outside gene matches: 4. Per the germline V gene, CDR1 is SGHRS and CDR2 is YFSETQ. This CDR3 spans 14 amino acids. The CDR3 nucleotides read TGCGCCAGCAGCTTACGGACTAGGACCTACGAGCAGTACTTC. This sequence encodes CASSLRTRTYEQYF.

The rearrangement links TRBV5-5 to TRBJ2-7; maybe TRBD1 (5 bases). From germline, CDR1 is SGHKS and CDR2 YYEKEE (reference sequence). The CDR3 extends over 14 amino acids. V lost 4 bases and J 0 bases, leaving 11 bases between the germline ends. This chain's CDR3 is CASSQGRGSYEQYV. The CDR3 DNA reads TGTGCCAGCAGCCAGGGAAGGGGCTCCTACGAGCAGTACGTC.

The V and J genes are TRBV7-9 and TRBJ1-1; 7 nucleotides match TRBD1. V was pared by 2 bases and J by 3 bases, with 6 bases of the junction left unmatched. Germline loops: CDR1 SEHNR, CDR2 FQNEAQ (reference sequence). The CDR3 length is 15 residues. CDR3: CASSLLTGRDTEAFF. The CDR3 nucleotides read TGTGCCAGCAGCTTACTGACAGGGAGGGACACTGAAGCTTTCTTT. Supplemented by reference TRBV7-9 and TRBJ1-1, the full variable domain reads DTGVSQNPRHKITKRGQNVTFRCDPISEHNRLYWYRQTLGQGPEFLTYFQNEAQLEKSRLLSDRFSAERPKGSFSTLEIQRTEQGDSAMYLCASSLLTGRDTEAFFGQGTRLTVV.

CDR3 loop: CASSQSLHTGELFF. In DNA form, the CDR3 reads TGTGCCAGCAGCCAATCCCTGCACACCGGGGAGCTGTTTTTT. The chain couples TRBV7-2 to TRBJ2-2, with D unresolved. CDR1 and CDR2 from the germline V gene are SGHTA and FQGNSA. Trimming removed 5 bases at V and 3 bases at J, with 10 bases between. This CDR3 is 14 amino acids long.

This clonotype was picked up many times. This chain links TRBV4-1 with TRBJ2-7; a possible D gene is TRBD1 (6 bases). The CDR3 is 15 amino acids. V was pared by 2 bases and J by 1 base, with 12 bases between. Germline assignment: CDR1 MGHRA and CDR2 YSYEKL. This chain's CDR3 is CASSQIQGMSYEQYF. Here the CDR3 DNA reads TGCGCCAGCAGCCAAATACAGGGTATGTCCTACGAGCAGTACTTC.

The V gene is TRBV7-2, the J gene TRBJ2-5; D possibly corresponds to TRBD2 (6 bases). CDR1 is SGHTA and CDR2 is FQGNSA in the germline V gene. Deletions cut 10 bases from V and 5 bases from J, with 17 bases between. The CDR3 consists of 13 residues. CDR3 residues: CATGLPPWETQYF. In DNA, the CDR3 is TGTGCCACAGGACTACCGCCGTGGGAGACCCAGTACTTC. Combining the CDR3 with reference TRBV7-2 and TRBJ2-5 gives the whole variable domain GAGVSQSPSNKVTEKGKDVELRCDPISGHTALYWYRQSLGQGLEFLIYFQGNSAPDKSGLPSDRFSAERTGGSVSTLTIQRTQQEDSAVYLCATGLPPWETQYFGPGTRLLVL.

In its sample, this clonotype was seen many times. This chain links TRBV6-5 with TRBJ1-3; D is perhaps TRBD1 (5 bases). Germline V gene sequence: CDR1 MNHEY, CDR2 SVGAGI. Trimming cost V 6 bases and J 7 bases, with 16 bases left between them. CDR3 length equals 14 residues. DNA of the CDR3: TGTGCCAGCAGCGCCGGGGGGTGGTGGAACACCATATATTTT. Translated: CASSAGGWWNTIYF.

The CDR3 coding sequence is TGCAGTGCCGGGACAGGTCTCTACGAGCAGTACTTC. Translating gives CSAGTGLYEQYF. The gene calls are TRBV20-1 and TRBJ2-7; 8 nucleotides match TRBD1. The germline CDR1 and CDR2 sequences are DFQATT and SNEGSKA (reference sequence). The CDR3 runs 12 residues. Trimming cost V 6 bases and J 3 bases; bases outside gene matches: 4.

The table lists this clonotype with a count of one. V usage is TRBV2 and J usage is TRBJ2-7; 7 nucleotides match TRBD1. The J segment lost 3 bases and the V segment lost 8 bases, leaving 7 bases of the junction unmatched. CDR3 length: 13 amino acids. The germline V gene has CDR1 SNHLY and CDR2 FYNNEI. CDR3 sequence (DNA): TGTGCCAGCGGAAAAGGGGGCGGCTACGAGCAGTACTTC. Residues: CASGKGGGYEQYF.

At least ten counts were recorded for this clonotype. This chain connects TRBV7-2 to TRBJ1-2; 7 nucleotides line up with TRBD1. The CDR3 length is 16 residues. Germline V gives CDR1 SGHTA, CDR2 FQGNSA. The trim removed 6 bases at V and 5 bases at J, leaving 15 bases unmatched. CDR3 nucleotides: TGTGCCAGCAGTACCCCGGATCACAGGGGAGAGTATGGCTACACCTTC. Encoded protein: CASSTPDHRGEYGYTF.

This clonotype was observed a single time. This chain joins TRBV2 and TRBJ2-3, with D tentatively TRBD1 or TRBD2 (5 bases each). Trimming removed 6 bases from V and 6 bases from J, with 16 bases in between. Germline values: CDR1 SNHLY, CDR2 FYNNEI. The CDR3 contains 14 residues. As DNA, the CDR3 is TGTGCCAGCAGGGTCAGAGGGGCAGGGGATACGCAGTATTTT. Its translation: CASRVRGAGDTQYF.

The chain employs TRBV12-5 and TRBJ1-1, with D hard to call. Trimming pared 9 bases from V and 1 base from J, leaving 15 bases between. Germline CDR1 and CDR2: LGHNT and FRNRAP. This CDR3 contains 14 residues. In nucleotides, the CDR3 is TGTGCTAGCAGTTTAAGCAGGACGAACACTGAAGCTTTCTTT. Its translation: CASSLSRTNTEAFF.

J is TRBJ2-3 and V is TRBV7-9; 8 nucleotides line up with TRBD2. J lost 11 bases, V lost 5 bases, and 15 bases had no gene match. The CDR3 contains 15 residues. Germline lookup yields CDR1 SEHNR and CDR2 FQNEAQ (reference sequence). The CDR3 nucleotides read TGTGCCAGCAGCATGAGCGGGGGCGAGCTAAATGAGCAGTATTTT. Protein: CASSMSGGELNEQYF.

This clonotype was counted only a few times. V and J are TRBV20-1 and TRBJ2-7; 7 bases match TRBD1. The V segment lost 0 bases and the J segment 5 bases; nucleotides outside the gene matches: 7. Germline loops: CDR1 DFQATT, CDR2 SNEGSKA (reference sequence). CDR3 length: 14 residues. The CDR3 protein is CSARDYRGSDEQYF. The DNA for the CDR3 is TGCAGTGCTAGAGATTACAGGGGAAGCGACGAGCAGTACTTC.

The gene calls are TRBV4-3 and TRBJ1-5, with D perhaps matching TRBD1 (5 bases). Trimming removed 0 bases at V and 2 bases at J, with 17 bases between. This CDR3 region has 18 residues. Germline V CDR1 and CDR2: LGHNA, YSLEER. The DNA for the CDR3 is TGCGCCAGCAGCCAAGACTGGGGCGGATCGGGGGGCAATCAGCCCCAGCATTTT. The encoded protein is CASSQDWGGSGGNQPQHF.

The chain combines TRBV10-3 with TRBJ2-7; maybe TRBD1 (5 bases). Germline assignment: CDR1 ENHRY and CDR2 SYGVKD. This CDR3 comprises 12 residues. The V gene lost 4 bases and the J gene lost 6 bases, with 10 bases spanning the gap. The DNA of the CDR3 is TGTGCCATCAGTGCACAGGTTGCCGAGCAGTACTTC. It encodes CAISAQVAEQYF.

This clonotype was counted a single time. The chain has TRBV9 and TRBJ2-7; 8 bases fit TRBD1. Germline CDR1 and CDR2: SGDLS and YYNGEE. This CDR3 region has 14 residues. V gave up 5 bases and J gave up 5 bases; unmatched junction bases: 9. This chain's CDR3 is CASSDGQGVNEQYF. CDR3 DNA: TGTGCCAGCAGTGATGGACAGGGTGTAAACGAGCAGTACTTC.

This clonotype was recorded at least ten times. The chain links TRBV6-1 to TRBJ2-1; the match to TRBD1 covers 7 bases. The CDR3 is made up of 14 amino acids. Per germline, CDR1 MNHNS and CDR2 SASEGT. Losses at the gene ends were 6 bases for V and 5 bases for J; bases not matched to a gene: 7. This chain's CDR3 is CASREGQSHNEQFF. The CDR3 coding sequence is TGTGCCAGCAGAGAGGGACAGTCTCACAATGAGCAGTTCTTC.

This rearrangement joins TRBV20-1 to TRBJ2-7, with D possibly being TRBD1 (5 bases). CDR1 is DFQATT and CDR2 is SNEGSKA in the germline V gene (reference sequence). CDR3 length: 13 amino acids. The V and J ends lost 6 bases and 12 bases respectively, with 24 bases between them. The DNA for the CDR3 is TGCAGTGCCTTTGACAGCCTACGCGGCCGGGCGTACTTC. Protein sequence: CSAFDSLRGRAYF.

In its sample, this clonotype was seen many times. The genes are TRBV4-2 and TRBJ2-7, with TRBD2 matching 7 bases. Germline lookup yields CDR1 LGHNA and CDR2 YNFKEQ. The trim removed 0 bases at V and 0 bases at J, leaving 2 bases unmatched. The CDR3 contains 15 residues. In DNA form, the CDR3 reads TGTGCCAGCAGCCAAGAGGGGGGGAGCTCCTACGAGCAGTACTTC. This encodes CASSQEGGSSYEQYF.

The CDR3 is CASSLGVGGNTDTQFF. DNA of the CDR3: TGTGCCAGCAGCTTAGGGGTCGGGGGAAACACAGATACGCAGTTCTTC. The genes are TRBV7-3 and TRBJ2-1, with D maybe TRBD2 (6 bases). The CDR3 is 16 amino acids. Germline assignment: CDR1 SGHTA and CDR2 FQGTGA. Trimming left V 2 bases short and J 12 bases short, with 23 bases between.

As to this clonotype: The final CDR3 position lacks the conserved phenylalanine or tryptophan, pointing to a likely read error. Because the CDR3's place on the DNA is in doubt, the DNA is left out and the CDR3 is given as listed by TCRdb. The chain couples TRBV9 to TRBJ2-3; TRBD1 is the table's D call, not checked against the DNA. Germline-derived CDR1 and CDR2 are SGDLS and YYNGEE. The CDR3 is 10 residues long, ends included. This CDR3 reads CASSVDAGGY.

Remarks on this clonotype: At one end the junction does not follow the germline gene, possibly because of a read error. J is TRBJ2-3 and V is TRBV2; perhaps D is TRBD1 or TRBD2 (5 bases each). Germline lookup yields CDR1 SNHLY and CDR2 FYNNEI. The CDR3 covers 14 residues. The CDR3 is CASARDPGGNTRYF. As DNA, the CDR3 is TGTGCCAGCGCCCGGGACCCCGGTGGAAATACGCGGTATTTT.

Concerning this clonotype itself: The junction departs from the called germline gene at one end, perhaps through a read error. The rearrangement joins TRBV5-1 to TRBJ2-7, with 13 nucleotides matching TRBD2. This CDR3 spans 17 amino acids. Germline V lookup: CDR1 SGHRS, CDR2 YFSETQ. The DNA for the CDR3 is TGTGCCAGCAGCCGGTATTTACTAGCGGGGGGGCCTCGCGAGCAGTACTTC. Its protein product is CASSRYLLAGGPREQYF.

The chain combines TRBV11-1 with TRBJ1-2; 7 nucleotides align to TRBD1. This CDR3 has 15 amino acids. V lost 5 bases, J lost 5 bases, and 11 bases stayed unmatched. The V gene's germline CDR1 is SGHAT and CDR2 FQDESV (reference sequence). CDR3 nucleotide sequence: TGTGCCAGCAGCACCAACTGTTACAGGGGTTATGGCTACACCTTC. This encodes CASSTNCYRGYGYTF.

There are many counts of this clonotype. The CDR3 bases are TGCGCCAGCAGCTTGGATCCAGTTTCCTACGAGCAGTACTTC. It yields the protein CASSLDPVSYEQYF. This chain joins TRBV5-1 and TRBJ2-7; no firm D call. The length of the CDR3 is 14 residues. The ends were cut back, 0 bases at V and 1 base at J, with 8 bases in the middle. Germline CDR1 and CDR2: SGHRS and YFSETQ.